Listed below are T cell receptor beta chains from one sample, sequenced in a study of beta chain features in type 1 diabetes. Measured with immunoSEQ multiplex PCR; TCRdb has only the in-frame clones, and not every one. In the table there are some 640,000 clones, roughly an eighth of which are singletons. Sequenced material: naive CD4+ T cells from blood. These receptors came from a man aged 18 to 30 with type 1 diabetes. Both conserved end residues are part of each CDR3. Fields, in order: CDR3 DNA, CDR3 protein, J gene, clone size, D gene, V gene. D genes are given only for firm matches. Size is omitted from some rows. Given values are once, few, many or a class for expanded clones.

cdr3_nt: TGTGCCAGCAGTTACGGAGGCCCGGGACGAGAAGATGGCTACACCTTC
cdr3_aa: CASSYGGPGREDGYTF
j_call: TRBJ1-2
clone_size: -
d_call: -
v_call: TRBV6-6

cdr3_nt: TGCGCCAGCAGCTTGGAAAGAGGGACAATTGAAGCTTTCTTT
cdr3_aa: CASSLERGTIEAFF
j_call: TRBJ1-1
clone_size: -
d_call: -
v_call: TRBV5-1

cdr3_nt: TGTGCCTGGGGCGACAGGAATGAGCAGTTCTTC
cdr3_aa: CAWGDRNEQFF
j_call: TRBJ2-1
clone_size: few
d_call: -
v_call: TRBV30

cdr3_nt: TGCGCCAGCAGCCAATTTCCCACTAGCGCCCAGGTCGAGCAGTACTTC
cdr3_aa: CASSQFPTSAQVEQYF
j_call: TRBJ2-7
clone_size: few
d_call: TRBD2
v_call: TRBV4-3

cdr3_nt: TGTGCCAGCACCATAGGGCTCCTAAGGTCCTACAATGAGCAGTTCTTC
cdr3_aa: CASTIGLLRSYNEQFF
j_call: TRBJ2-1
clone_size: few
d_call: -
v_call: TRBV7-8

cdr3_nt: TGTGCCAGCGGGCCAGCGCCTAGCACAGATACGCAGTATTTT
cdr3_aa: CASGPAPSTDTQYF
j_call: TRBJ2-3
clone_size: -
d_call: -
v_call: TRBV9

cdr3_nt: TGCGCCAGCAGCTCGACCACAGTTACGCAGTATTTT
cdr3_aa: CASSSTTVTQYF
j_call: TRBJ2-3
clone_size: -
d_call: -
v_call: TRBV5-1

cdr3_nt: TGTGCCAGCAGCGTGGATCTGGACACCGGGGAGCTGTTTTTT
cdr3_aa: CASSVDLDTGELFF
j_call: TRBJ2-2
clone_size: -
d_call: -
v_call: TRBV9

cdr3_nt: TGCGCCAGCAGTCTTACAGGGTACCAAGAGACCCAGTACTTC
cdr3_aa: CASSLTGYQETQYF
j_call: TRBJ2-5
clone_size: few
d_call: -
v_call: TRBV5-1

cdr3_nt: TGTGCCTGGGACAGGGTCGGGACTGAAGCTTTCTTT
cdr3_aa: CAWDRVGTEAFF
j_call: TRBJ1-1
clone_size: -
d_call: TRBD1
v_call: TRBV30

cdr3_nt: TGTGCCTGGAGTGATACAGGGACGGGACAAGAGACCCAGTACTTC
cdr3_aa: CAWSDTGTGQETQYF
j_call: TRBJ2-5
clone_size: few
d_call: -
v_call: TRBV30

cdr3_nt: TGTGCCAGGGACAGGGTACCTGAAGCTTTCTTT
cdr3_aa: CARDRVPEAFF
j_call: TRBJ1-1
clone_size: few
d_call: TRBD1
v_call: TRBV6-5

cdr3_nt: TGCGCCAGCAGCCAAGATAGAATGGAGACCCAGTACTTC
cdr3_aa: CASSQDRMETQYF
j_call: TRBJ2-5
clone_size: -
d_call: -
v_call: TRBV4-3

cdr3_nt: TGTGCCTGGACCGGGACAGGATTTAATGAAAAACTGTTTTTT
cdr3_aa: CAWTGTGFNEKLFF
j_call: TRBJ1-4
clone_size: -
d_call: TRBD1
v_call: TRBV30

cdr3_nt: TGTGCCAGCAGTTATGCCATCGGACTAGTCACCTACGAGCAGTACTTC
cdr3_aa: CASSYAIGLVTYEQYF
j_call: TRBJ2-7
clone_size: -
d_call: TRBD2
v_call: TRBV6-5

cdr3_nt: TGTGCCAGCAGAGGGACAGGGCGGACCGGGGAGCTGTTTTTT
cdr3_aa: CASRGTGRTGELFF
j_call: TRBJ2-2
clone_size: -
d_call: TRBD1
v_call: TRBV25-1

cdr3_nt: TGTGCCAGCAGTTTTGAGAATAACTATGGCTACACCTTC
cdr3_aa: CASSFENNYGYTF
j_call: TRBJ1-2
clone_size: -
d_call: -
v_call: TRBV6-5

cdr3_nt: TGTGCCAGTAGTATAGGGCGGGACTGGCATCTAAGTGAGCAGTTCTTC
cdr3_aa: CASSIGRDWHLSEQFF
j_call: TRBJ2-1
clone_size: few
d_call: -
v_call: TRBV19

cdr3_nt: TGTGCCAGCAGCGATGGGACAGCCTACGAGCAGTACTTC
cdr3_aa: CASSDGTAYEQYF
j_call: TRBJ2-7
clone_size: few
d_call: TRBD1
v_call: TRBV9

cdr3_nt: TGTGCCAGCAGCGTAGTGGCTAGTGGAAACACCATATATTTT
cdr3_aa: CASSVVASGNTIYF
j_call: TRBJ1-3
clone_size: once
d_call: -
v_call: TRBV9

cdr3_nt: TGTGCCTGGAGTGCGACAGGGGTCGGGGAAAAACTGTTTTTT
cdr3_aa: CAWSATGVGEKLFF
j_call: TRBJ1-4
clone_size: -
d_call: TRBD1
v_call: TRBV30

cdr3_nt: TGTGCCAGCAGTTACTCCGGGTCCCCTGTGGGAGATACGCAGTATTTT
cdr3_aa: CASSYSGSPVGDTQYF
j_call: TRBJ2-3
clone_size: few
d_call: -
v_call: TRBV6-5

cdr3_nt: TGTGCCAGCAGTAGTCCCAGGGGAGCAGATACGCAGTATTTT
cdr3_aa: CASSSPRGADTQYF
j_call: TRBJ2-3
clone_size: -
d_call: -
v_call: TRBV6-5

cdr3_nt: TGTGCCAGCAGTCCTAGGACAGGGGGTGACGGCTACACCTTC
cdr3_aa: CASSPRTGGDGYTF
j_call: TRBJ1-2
clone_size: -
d_call: TRBD1
v_call: TRBV5-4

cdr3_nt: TGTGCCAGCAGCGGGGCAGGGGGCACCGGGGAGCTGTTTTTT
cdr3_aa: CASSGAGGTGELFF
j_call: TRBJ2-2
clone_size: few
d_call: TRBD1
v_call: TRBV25-1

cdr3_nt: TGTGCCTGGACCGCCTTGACTTATGGCTACACCTTC
cdr3_aa: CAWTALTYGYTF
j_call: TRBJ1-2
clone_size: few
d_call: -
v_call: TRBV30

cdr3_nt: TGTGCCAGCAGCCCAACGCTAAATGGCTACACCTTC
cdr3_aa: CASSPTLNGYTF
j_call: TRBJ1-2
clone_size: -
d_call: -
v_call: TRBV6-5

cdr3_nt: TGTGCCAGCTCACCACCGAACGACGGAAACACCGGGGAGCTGTTTTTT
cdr3_aa: CASSPPNDGNTGELFF
j_call: TRBJ2-2
clone_size: few
d_call: -
v_call: TRBV18

cdr3_nt: TGTGCCAGCAGCTTAGGGGGTTACAGTGGGAACTATGGCTACACCTTC
cdr3_aa: CASSLGGYSGNYGYTF
j_call: TRBJ1-2
clone_size: -
d_call: -
v_call: TRBV7-3

cdr3_nt: TGTGCCTGGAGTTCGGGGGGCTCCGGCGAGCAGTACTTC
cdr3_aa: CAWSSGGSGEQYF
j_call: TRBJ2-7
clone_size: few
d_call: -
v_call: TRBV30

cdr3_nt: TGTGCCAGCTCCGGGGGACAACTGAACACTGAAGCTTTCTTT
cdr3_aa: CASSGGQLNTEAFF
j_call: TRBJ1-1
clone_size: few
d_call: -
v_call: TRBV18

cdr3_nt: TGTGCCAGCAGTGAAGGACTAAACAATGAGCAGTTCTTC
cdr3_aa: CASSEGLNNEQFF
j_call: TRBJ2-1
clone_size: -
d_call: -
v_call: TRBV2

cdr3_nt: TGTGCCAGTAGTAAGGGCGGGAGGACCCTTGGGCATGAGCAGTTCTTC
cdr3_aa: CASSKGGRTLGHEQFF
j_call: TRBJ2-1
clone_size: few
d_call: TRBD2
v_call: TRBV19

cdr3_nt: TGTGCCACCTCAGTAACCGGGACTGTGGGGCAGTTCTTC
cdr3_aa: CATSVTGTVGQFF
j_call: TRBJ2-1
clone_size: few
d_call: -
v_call: TRBV19

cdr3_nt: TGTGCCAGCAGCGCCGGGGCAAATAGCAATCAGCCCCAGCATTTT
cdr3_aa: CASSAGANSNQPQHF
j_call: TRBJ1-5
clone_size: few
d_call: -
v_call: TRBV7-6

cdr3_nt: TGTGCCAGCAGTCCCAGGGACCGGGAGACCCAGTACTTC
cdr3_aa: CASSPRDRETQYF
j_call: TRBJ2-5
clone_size: -
d_call: -
v_call: TRBV6-5

cdr3_nt: TGTGCCAGCAGCCCCCTAGGGGCAGGGGTAGGGTATGGCTACACCTTC
cdr3_aa: CASSPLGAGVGYGYTF
j_call: TRBJ1-2
clone_size: -
d_call: -
v_call: TRBV7-2

cdr3_nt: TGTGCCAGCAGCCCTTTTAGCGGGTTCAACGGGGACACAGATACGCAGTATTTT
cdr3_aa: CASSPFSGFNGDTDTQYF
j_call: TRBJ2-3
clone_size: once
d_call: TRBD2
v_call: TRBV9

cdr3_nt: TGTGCCAGTAGTATGGGGACTAGCGCGACCTACGAGCAGTACTTC
cdr3_aa: CASSMGTSATYEQYF
j_call: TRBJ2-7
clone_size: few
d_call: TRBD2
v_call: TRBV19

cdr3_nt: TGTGCCTGGAGTGTAGCCTCCCTCGGGGGGGGCTACACCTTC
cdr3_aa: CAWSVASLGGGYTF
j_call: TRBJ1-2
clone_size: -
d_call: -
v_call: TRBV30

cdr3_nt: TGCAGCGTGGCTGGGGCCAACGTCCTGACTTTC
cdr3_aa: CSVAGANVLTF
j_call: TRBJ2-6
clone_size: -
d_call: -
v_call: TRBV29-1

cdr3_nt: TGTGCCAGCAGTTTGACCGCCAAAAACATTCAGTACTTC
cdr3_aa: CASSLTAKNIQYF
j_call: TRBJ2-4
clone_size: few
d_call: -
v_call: TRBV28

cdr3_nt: TGTGCCAGCAGTGAGAATACAGGGTCTGGCTACACCTTC
cdr3_aa: CASSENTGSGYTF
j_call: TRBJ1-2
clone_size: -
d_call: -
v_call: TRBV2

cdr3_nt: TGTGCCTGGAGTCCAGGACCCTCCGCCGTGTATGGCTACACCTTC
cdr3_aa: CAWSPGPSAVYGYTF
j_call: TRBJ1-2
clone_size: few
d_call: -
v_call: TRBV30

cdr3_nt: TGTGCCAGCAGTGTCGGGGCAGACAGGATGGGGGCCAACGTCCTGACTTTC
cdr3_aa: CASSVGADRMGANVLTF
j_call: TRBJ2-6
clone_size: -
d_call: -
v_call: TRBV2

cdr3_nt: TGTGCCAGCAGTGAAGGACAGGGGGCCTACGAGCAGTACTTC
cdr3_aa: CASSEGQGAYEQYF
j_call: TRBJ2-7
clone_size: few
d_call: TRBD1
v_call: TRBV6-1

cdr3_nt: TGTGCCAGCAGCCAAGATTCAGAGACTAGCGGGAGGAATACGCAGTATTTT
cdr3_aa: CASSQDSETSGRNTQYF
j_call: TRBJ2-3
clone_size: -
d_call: TRBD2
v_call: TRBV4-2

cdr3_nt: TGTGCCTGGAAAGACCGGAACACTGAAGCTTTCTTT
cdr3_aa: CAWKDRNTEAFF
j_call: TRBJ1-1
clone_size: -
d_call: -
v_call: TRBV30

cdr3_nt: TGTGCCAGCAGCGTAGGTCAGACCTACGAGCAGTACTTC
cdr3_aa: CASSVGQTYEQYF
j_call: TRBJ2-7
clone_size: -
d_call: -
v_call: TRBV9

cdr3_nt: TGTGCCAGCAGCTTCGGGCCTTATAATTCACCCCTCCACTTT
cdr3_aa: CASSFGPYNSPLHF
j_call: TRBJ1-6
clone_size: -
d_call: -
v_call: TRBV7-2

cdr3_nt: TGTGCCTGGAGTGTAACGCCAGTCTCCCTCTTC
cdr3_aa: CAWSVTPVSLF
j_call: TRBJ2-1
clone_size: few
d_call: -
v_call: TRBV30

cdr3_nt: TGCGCCAGCAGCCAAGAGACTAGCTCCTACAATGAGCAGTTCTTC
cdr3_aa: CASSQETSSYNEQFF
j_call: TRBJ2-1
clone_size: -
d_call: -
v_call: TRBV4-3

cdr3_nt: TGCGCCAGCAGCTCGATGACAGGGGCTCTTAATTCACCCCTCCACTTT
cdr3_aa: CASSSMTGALNSPLHF
j_call: TRBJ1-6
clone_size: -
d_call: TRBD1
v_call: TRBV5-1

cdr3_nt: TGCGCCAGCAGCCAAGATAGTGGGCTTTCCCTGAATGAGCAGTACTTC
cdr3_aa: CASSQDSGLSLNEQYF
j_call: TRBJ2-7
clone_size: few
d_call: -
v_call: TRBV4-1

cdr3_nt: TGTGCCAGCAGCGTGAATGAGAATCAGCCCCAGCATTTT
cdr3_aa: CASSVNENQPQHF
j_call: TRBJ1-5
clone_size: few
d_call: -
v_call: TRBV9

cdr3_nt: TGTGCCAGCAGCTCCCCGCCCCAGAGGCCAGGGGAGGATACGCAGTATTTT
cdr3_aa: CASSSPPQRPGEDTQYF
j_call: TRBJ2-3
clone_size: -
d_call: -
v_call: TRBV11-3

cdr3_nt: TGTGCCAGCAGTTACCGACTTAATGGGAAGAATCATTTT
cdr3_aa: CASSYRLNGKNHF
j_call: TRBJ1-5
clone_size: few
d_call: -
v_call: TRBV6-5